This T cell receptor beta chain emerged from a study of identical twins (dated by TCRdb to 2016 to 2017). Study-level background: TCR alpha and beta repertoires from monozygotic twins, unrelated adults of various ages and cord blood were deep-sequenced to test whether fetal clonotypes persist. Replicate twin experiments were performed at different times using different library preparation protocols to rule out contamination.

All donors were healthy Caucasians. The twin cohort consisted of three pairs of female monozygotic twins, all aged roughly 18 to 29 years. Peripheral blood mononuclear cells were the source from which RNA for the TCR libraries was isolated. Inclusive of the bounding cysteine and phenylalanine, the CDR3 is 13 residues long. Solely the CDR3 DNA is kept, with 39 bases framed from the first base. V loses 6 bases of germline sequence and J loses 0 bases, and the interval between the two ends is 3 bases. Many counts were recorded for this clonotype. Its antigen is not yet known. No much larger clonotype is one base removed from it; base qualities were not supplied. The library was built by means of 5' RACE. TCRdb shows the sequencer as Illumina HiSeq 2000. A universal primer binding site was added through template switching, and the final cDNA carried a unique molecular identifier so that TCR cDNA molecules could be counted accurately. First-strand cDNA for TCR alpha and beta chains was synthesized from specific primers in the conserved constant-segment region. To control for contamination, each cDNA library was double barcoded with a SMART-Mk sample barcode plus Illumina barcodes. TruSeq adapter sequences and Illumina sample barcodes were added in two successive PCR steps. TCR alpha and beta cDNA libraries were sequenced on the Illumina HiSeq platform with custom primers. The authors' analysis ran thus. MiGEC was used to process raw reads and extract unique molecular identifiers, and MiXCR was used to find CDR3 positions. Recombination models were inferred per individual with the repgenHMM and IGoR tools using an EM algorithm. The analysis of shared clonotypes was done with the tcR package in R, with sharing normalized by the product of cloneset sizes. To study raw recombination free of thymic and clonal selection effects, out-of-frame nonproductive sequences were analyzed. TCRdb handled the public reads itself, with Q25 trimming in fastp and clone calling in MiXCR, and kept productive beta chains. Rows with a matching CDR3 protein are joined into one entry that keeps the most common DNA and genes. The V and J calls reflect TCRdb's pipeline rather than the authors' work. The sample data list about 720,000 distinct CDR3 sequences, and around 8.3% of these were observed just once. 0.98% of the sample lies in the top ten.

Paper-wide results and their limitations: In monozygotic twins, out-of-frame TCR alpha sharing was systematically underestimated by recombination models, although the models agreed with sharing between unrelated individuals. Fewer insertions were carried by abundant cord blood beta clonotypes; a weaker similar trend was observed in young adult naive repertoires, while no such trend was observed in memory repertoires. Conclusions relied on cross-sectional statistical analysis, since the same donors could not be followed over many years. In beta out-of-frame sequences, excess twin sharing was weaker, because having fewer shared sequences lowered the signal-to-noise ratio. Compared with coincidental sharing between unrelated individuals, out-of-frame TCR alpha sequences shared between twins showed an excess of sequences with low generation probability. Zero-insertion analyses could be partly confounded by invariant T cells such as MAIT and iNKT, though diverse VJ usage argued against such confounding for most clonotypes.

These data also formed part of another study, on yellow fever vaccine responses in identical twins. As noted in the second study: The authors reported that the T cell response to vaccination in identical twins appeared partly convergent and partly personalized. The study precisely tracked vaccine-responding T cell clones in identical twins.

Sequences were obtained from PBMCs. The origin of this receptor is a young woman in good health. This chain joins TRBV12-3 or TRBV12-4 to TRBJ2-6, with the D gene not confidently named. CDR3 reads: CASRPSGANVLTF. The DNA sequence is TGTGCCAGCAGACCCTCTGGGGCCAACGTCCTGACTTTC.